This T cell receptor (beta chain) was profiled in a study of blood T cell repertoires in COVID-19 (dated by TCRdb to 2018 to 2020). For the study in its entirety: Samples covering the acute and convalescent phases of COVID-19 were provided by collaborators in the United States, Italy and Spain. The material from the prospective study consisted of cDNA or gDNA derived from T cells, B-cell-depleted T cells, or PBMCs. Where HLA class I and class II types were available, the types were taken from metadata supplied by the sample provider, not from assay-based typing. The repertoires were released in a freely available public database meant as a resource for research on the immune response to SARS-CoV-2. The sample metadata nearly always contained a de-identified subject ID, COVID-19 status, age in years and sex. Samples came from the ongoing ImmuneRACE study (first 160 participants) plus 1,254 subjects from 6 global collaborators. Deeply sampled blood TCRbeta repertoires from subjects exposed to, actively infected with, or recovered from COVID-19 were included in the dataset. What the study reported, not specific to this receptor: How much clinical and demographic metadata was included differed by source and by participant, and the metadata was provided uncurated.

Whole blood was collected in K2EDTA tubes by collaborating institutions according to the institutions' own protocols. For TCRbeta analysis, collaborator samples were shipped as frozen whole blood, as isolated PBMCs, or as DNA extracted from either sample type. TCRbeta CDR3 regions were amplified from genomic DNA by means of the immunoSEQ Assay, a bias-controlled multiplex PCR. Turning to the authors' computational methods: Within the assay, amplification of reference gene primers was used to estimate how many nucleated cells each sample contained. To quantify the absolute abundance of each unique TCRbeta CDR3 rearrangement, sequence reads were collapsed and filtered. Productive Simpson clonality was computed per sample as the square root of Simpson's diversity index over productive rearrangements. TCRdb carries this immuneACCESS record with in-frame sequences only. Its versions omit some clonotypes, under half of them owing to an unresolved V gene in the studies checked, with the rest unexplained. V, J and clone size are taken as reported in that table, and D and trimming were inferred from the DNA itself. The sample table shows roughly 230,000 clones, and about 88% are seen once. About 0.93% of the sample is in the top ten clones.

About this clone itself: This clone's antigen is unknown. Base qualities are not at hand, and no much larger clone is one base apart.

The CDR3 covers 14 residues, taking in both the cysteine and the phenylalanine. Just CDR3 DNA is preserved here, 42 bases in frame from base 1. The V end loses 2 bases and the J end loses 2 bases, and a stretch of 9 bases separates them. CDR1 and CDR2 were assigned from the germline V gene as MNHNS and SASEGT. Sequenced input: peripheral blood. The chain is encoded by TRBV6-1 joined to TRBJ1-2; TRBD1 is a possible D gene, resting on 5 matching bases. The clonotype originates from a man aged 40-55 years with acute or convalescent COVID-19. Here the CDR3 is given as CASSELRTNYGYTF. The nucleotides read TGTGCCAGCAGTGAATTACGGACAAACTATGGCTACACCTTC.